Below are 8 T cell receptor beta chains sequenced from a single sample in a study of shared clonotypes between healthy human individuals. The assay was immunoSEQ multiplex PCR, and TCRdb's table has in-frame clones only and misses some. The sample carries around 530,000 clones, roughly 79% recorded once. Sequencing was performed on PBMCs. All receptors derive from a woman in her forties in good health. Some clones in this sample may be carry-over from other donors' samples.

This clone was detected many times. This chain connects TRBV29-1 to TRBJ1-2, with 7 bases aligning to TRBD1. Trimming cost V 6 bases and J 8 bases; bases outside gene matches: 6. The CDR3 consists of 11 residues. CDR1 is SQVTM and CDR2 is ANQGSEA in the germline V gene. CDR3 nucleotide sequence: TGCAGCGTAGAAAGGGGGCAGGGCTACACCTTC. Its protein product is CSVERGQGYTF.

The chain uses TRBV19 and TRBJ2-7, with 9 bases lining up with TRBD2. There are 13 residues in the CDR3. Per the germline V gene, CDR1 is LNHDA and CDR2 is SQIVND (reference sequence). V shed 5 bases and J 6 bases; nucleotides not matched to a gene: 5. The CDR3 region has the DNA TGTGCCAGTAGTTACCGAGCGGGAGGCGAGCAGTACTTC. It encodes CASSYRAGGEQYF.

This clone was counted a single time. The CDR3 spells CASSEDSNTGELFF. In DNA form, the CDR3 reads TGTGCCAGCAGTGAAGACTCGAACACCGGGGAGCTGTTTTTT. The gene calls are TRBV2 and TRBJ2-2; no reliable D call. CDR3 length: 14 residues. Between the trimmed V and J ends, which lost 1 base and 0 bases, there was a span of 3 bases. The germline gives CDR1 SNHLY, CDR2 FYNNEI.

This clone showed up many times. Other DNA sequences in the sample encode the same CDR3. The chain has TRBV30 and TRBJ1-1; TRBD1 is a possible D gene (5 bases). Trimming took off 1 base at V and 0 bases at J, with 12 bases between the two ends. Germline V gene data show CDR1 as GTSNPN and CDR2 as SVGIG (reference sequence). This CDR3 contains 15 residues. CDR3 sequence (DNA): TGTGCCTGGAGTGGGGGGGTATGGGTGAACACTGAAGCTTTCTTT. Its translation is CAWSGGVWVNTEAFF. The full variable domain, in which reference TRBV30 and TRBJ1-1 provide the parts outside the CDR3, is SQTIHQWPATLVQPVGSPLSLECTVEGTSNPNLYWYRQAAGRGLQLLFYSVGIGQISSEVPQNLSASRPQDRQFILSSKKLLLSDSGFYLCAWSGGVWVNTEAFFGQGTRLTVV.

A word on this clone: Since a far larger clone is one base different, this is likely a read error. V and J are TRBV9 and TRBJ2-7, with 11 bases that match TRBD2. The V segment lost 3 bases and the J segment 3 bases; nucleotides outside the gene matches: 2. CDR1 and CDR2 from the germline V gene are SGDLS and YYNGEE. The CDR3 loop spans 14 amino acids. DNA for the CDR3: TGTGCCAGCAGCGGGGGGACTAGCGGCTACGAGCAGTACTTC. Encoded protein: CASSGGTSGYEQYF.

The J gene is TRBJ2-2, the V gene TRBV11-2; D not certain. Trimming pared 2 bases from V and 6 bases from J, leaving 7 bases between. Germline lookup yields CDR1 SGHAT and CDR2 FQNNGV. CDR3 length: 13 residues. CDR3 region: CASSLRAAGELFF. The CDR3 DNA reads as TGTGCCAGCAGCTTAAGGGCAGCCGGGGAGCTGTTTTTT.

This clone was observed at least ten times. CDR3 coding DNA: TGTGCCAGCAAACCCTCTAGCACAGATACGCAGTATTTT. It specifies CASKPSSTDTQYF. The gene calls are TRBV6-1 and TRBJ2-3; no clear D. CDR3 length equals 13 residues. With 7 bases removed from V and 0 bases from J, the gap between germline ends came to 8 bases. From germline, CDR1 is MNHNS and CDR2 SASEGT.

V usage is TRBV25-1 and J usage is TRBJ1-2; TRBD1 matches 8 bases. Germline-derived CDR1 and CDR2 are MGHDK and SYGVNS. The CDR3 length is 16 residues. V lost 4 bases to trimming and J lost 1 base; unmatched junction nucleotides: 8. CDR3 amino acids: CASSALGTGSNYGYTF. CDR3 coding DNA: TGTGCCAGCAGTGCCCTCGGGACAGGAAGTAACTATGGCTACACCTTC.